This TCR beta chain is from a study of blood T cell repertoires in COVID-19. Turning to the study itself: Sites across the United States, Italy and Spain contributed samples from acute and convalescent COVID-19. T cells, B-cell-depleted T cells, or PBMCs supplied cDNA or gDNA.

In the original processing: For nucleated cells, counts were estimated from reference gene primer amplification. This table comes from immunoSEQ multiplex PCR, and its TCRdb copy is limited to in-frame clones, with some not included. Clone size and the V and J calls come from that table; the DNA yielded D and trimming. The sample lists fewer than 300,000 clones; approximately 89% were seen once. Trimming removed 2 bases from V and 8 bases from J, with 15 bases in between. CDR1 and CDR2 from the germline V gene are GTSNPN and SVGIG (reference sequence). The CDR3 has 13 amino acids. This sequence was found in a woman aged 25 to 39 with COVID-19, enrolled during active disease. Material for sequencing was peripheral blood. The chain recombines TRBV30 with TRBJ1-1, with D hard to call. In nucleotides, the CDR3 is TGTGCCTGGAGTCCGATATCTTACGGGGAAGCTTTCTTT. This translates into CAWSPISYGEAFF. Full variable domain (missing parts from reference TRBV30 and TRBJ1-1): SQTIHQWPATLVQPVGSPLSLECTVEGTSNPNLYWYRQAAGRGLQLLFYSVGIGQISSEVPQNLSASRPQDRQFILSSKKLLLSDSGFYLCAWSPISYGEAFFGQGTRLTVV.